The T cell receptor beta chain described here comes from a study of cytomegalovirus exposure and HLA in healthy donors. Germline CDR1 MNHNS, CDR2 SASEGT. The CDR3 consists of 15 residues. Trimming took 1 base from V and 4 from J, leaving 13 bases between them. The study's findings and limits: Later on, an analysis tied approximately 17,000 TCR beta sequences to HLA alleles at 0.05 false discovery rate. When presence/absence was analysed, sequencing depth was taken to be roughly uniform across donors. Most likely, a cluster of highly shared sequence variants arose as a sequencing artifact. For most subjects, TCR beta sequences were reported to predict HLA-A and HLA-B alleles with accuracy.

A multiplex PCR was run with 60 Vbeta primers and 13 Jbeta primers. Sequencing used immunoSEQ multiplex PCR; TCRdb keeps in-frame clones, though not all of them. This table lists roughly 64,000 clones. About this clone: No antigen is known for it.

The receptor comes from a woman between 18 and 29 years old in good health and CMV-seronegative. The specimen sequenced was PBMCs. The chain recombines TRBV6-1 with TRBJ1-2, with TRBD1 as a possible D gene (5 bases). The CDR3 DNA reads TGTGCCAGCAGTGAAGAGGTAGGGGTGGCCTATGGCTACACCTTC. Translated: CASSEEVGVAYGYTF.